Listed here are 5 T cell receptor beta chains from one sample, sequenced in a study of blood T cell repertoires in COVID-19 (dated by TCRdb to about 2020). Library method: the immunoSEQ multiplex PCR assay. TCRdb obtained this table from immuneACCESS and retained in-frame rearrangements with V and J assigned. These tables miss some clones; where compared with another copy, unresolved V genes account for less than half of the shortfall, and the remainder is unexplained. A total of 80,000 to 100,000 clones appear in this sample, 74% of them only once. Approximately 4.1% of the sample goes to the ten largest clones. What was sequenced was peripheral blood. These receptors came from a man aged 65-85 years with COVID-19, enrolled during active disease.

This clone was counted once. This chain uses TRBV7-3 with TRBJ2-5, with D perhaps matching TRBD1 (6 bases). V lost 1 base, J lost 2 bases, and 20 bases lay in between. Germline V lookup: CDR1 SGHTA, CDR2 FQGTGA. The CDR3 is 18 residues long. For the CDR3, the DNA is TGTGCCAGCAGCTTAATTGGCCTCGGGGTGAGGGGGCAAGAGACCCAGTACTTC. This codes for CASSLIGLGVRGQETQYF.

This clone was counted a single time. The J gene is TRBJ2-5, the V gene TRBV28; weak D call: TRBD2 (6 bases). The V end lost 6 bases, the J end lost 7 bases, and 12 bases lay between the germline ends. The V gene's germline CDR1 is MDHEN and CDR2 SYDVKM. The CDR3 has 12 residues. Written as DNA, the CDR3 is TGTGCCAGCAGCCCTATAGCGGCGACCCAGTACTTC. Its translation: CASSPIAATQYF.

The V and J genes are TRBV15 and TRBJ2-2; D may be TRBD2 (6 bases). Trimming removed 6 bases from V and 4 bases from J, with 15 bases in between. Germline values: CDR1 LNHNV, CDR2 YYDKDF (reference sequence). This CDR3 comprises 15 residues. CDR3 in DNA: TGTGCCACCAGAGGAGGGGACGGGCGCACCGGGGAGCTGTTTTTT. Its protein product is CATRGGDGRTGELFF.

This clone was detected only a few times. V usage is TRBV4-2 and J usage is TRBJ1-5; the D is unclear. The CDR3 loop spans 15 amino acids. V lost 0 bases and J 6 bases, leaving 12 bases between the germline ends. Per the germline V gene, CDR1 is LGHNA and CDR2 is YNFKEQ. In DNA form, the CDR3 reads TGTGCCAGCAGCCAAGAGGGTCCTGAGGGTCAGCCCCAGCATTTT. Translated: CASSQEGPEGQPQHF.

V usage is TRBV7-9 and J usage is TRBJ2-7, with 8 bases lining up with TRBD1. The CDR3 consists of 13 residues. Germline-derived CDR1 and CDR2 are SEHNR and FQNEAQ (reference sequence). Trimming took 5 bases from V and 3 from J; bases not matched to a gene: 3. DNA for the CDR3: TGTGCCAGCAGCCCGGGACAGGACTACGAGCAGTACTTC. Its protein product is CASSPGQDYEQYF.